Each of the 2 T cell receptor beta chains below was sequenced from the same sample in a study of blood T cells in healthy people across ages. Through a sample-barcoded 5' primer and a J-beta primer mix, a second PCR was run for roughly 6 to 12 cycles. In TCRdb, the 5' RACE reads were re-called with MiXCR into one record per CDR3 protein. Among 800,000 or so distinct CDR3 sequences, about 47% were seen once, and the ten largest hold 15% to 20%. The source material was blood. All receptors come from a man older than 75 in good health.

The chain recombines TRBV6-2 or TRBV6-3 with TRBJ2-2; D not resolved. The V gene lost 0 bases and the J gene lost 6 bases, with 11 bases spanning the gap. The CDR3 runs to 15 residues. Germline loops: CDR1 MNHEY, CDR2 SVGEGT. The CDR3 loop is CASSYSVVVSGELFF. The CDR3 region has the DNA TGTGCCAGCAGTTACTCGGTTGTGGTATCCGGGGAGCTGTTTTTT.

The CDR3 loop reads CSVEDWTSGRADTQYF. DNA for the CDR3: TGCAGCGTTGAAGATTGGACTAGCGGGAGGGCGGATACGCAGTATTTT. V is TRBV29-1 and J is TRBJ2-3, with 15 bases fitting TRBD2. The CDR3 runs 16 residues. Germline V CDR1 and CDR2: SQVTM, ANQGSEA. With V trimmed by 0 bases and J by 6 bases, 4 bases remained unmatched.